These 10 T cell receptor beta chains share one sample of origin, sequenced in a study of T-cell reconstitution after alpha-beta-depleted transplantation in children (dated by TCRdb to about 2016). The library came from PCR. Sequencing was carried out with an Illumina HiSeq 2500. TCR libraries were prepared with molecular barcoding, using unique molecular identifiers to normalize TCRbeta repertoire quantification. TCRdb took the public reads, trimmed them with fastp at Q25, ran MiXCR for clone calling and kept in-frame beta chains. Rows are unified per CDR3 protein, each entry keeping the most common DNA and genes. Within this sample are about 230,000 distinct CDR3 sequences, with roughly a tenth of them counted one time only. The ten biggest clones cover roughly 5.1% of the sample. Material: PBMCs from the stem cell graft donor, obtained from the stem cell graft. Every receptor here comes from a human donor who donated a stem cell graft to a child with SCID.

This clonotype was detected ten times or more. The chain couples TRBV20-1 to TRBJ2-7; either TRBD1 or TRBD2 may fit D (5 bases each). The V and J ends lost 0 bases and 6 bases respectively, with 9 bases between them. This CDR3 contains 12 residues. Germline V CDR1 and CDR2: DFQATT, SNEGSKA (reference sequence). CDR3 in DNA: TGCAGTGCTAGAGATGAGGGGCGCGAGCAGTACTTC. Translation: CSARDEGREQYF.

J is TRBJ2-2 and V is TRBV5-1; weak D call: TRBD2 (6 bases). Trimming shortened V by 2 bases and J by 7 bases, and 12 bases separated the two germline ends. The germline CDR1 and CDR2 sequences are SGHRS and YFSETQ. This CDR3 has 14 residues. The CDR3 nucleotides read TGCGCCAGCAGCTTTGGCGGGGAAGACGGGGAGCTGTTTTTT. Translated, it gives CASSFGGEDGELFF.

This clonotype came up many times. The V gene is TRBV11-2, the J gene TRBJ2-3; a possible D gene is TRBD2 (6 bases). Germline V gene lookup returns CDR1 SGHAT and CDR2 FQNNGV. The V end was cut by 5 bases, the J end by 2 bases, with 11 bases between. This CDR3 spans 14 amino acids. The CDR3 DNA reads TGTGCCAGCAGCCCCCCGGGACTCACAGATACGCAGTATTTT. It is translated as CASSPPGLTDTQYF.

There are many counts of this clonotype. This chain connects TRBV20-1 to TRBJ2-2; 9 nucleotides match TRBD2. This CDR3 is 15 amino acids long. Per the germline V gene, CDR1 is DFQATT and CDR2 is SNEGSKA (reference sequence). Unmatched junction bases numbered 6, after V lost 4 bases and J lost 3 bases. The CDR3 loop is CSATLAGDYTGELFF. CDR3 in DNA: TGCAGTGCTACCTTAGCGGGGGACTACACCGGGGAGCTGTTTTTT.

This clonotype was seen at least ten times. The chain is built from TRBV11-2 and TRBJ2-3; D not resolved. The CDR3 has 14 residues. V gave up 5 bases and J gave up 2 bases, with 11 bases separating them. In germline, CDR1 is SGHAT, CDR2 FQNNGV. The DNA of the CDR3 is TGTGCCAGCAGCACAGTCAGTTACACAGATACGCAGTATTTT. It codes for CASSTVSYTDTQYF.

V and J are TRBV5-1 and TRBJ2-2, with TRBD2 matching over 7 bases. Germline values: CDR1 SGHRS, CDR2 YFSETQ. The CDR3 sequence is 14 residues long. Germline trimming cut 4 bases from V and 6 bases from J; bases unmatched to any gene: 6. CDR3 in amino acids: CASSPGTMAGELFF. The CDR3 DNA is TGCGCCAGCAGCCCGGGGACTATGGCCGGGGAGCTGTTTTTT.

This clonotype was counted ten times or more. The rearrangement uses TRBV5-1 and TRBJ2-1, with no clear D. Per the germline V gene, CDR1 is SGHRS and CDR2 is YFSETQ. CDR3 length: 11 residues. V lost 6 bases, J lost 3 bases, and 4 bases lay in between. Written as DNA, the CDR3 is TGCGCCAGCACCGACTACAATGAGCAGTTCTTC. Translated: CASTDYNEQFF.

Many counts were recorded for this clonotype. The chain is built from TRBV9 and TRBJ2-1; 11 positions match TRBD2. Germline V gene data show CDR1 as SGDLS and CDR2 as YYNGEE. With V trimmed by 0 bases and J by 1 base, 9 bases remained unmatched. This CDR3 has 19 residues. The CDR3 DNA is TGTGCCAGCAGCGTAGGCCTAGCGGGGGGTGGGGGGTCCTACAATGAGCAGTTCTTC. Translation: CASSVGLAGGGGSYNEQFF. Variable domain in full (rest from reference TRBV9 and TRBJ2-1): DSGVTQTPKHLITATGQRVTLRCSPRSGDLSVYWYQQSLDQGLQFLIQYYNGEERAKGNILERFSAQQFPDLHSELNLSSLELGDSALYFCASSVGLAGGGGSYNEQFFGPGTRLTVL.

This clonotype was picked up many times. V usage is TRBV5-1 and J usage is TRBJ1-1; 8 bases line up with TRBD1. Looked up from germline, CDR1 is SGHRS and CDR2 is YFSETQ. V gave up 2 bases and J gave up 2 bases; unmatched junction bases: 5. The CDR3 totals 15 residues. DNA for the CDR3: TGCGCCAGCAGCTTACAGGGGGATGTAAACACTGAAGCTTTCTTT. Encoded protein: CASSLQGDVNTEAFF.

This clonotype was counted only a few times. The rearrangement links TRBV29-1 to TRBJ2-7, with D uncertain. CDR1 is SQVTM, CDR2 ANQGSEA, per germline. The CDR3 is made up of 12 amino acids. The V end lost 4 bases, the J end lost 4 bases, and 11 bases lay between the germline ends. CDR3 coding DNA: TGCAGCGTTGTACCTAATGAGTACGAGCAGTACTTC. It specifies CSVVPNEYEQYF.